Below, 30 T cell receptor beta chains from the same sample are listed, as sequenced in a study of blood T cells in healthy people across ages. Using a J-beta primer mix together with a sample-barcoded 5' primer, a second PCR was run for roughly 6 to 11 cycles. TCRdb re-called the 5' RACE reads through MiXCR, storing one row per CDR3 protein. The sample shows fewer than 2 million distinct CDR3 sequences, 35% to 50% of them seen only once. Input material: blood. The receptors were sampled from a human donor in good health.

This chain joins TRBV20-1 and TRBJ1-2; 9 nucleotides line up with TRBD1. The V gene end was trimmed by 4 bases and the J gene end by 1 base; junction bases not matched to a gene: 4. The germline V gene encodes CDR1 DFQATT and CDR2 SNEGSKA (reference sequence). This CDR3 is built from 14 residues. CDR3 in amino acids: CSANRDRVNYGYTF. The CDR3 DNA reads TGCAGTGCTAACCGGGACAGGGTTAACTATGGCTACACCTTC.

The chain uses TRBV12-5 and TRBJ1-5; D possibly corresponds to TRBD1 (5 bases). The V end lost 8 bases, the J end lost 1 base, and 21 bases lay between the germline ends. This CDR3 region has 17 residues. Germline-derived CDR1 and CDR2 are LGHNT and FRNRAP. CDR3 coding DNA: TGTGCTAGTTGTTCTATGCTCGCAGGGCCGAGCAATCAGCCCCAGCATTTT. Its protein product is CASCSMLAGPSNQPQHF.

V is TRBV6-1 and J is TRBJ1-4; D may be TRBD1 (5 bases). V was clipped by 6 bases and J by 8 bases, with 22 bases between them. This CDR3 has 16 residues. Per the germline V gene, CDR1 is MNHNS and CDR2 is SASEGT. The CDR3 sequence is CASRHSTGPSNEKLFF. The CDR3 DNA reads TGTGCCAGCAGGCACTCCACAGGACCTTCGAACGAAAAACTGTTTTTT.

This clonotype was seen only a few times. This sequence joins TRBV6-1 and TRBJ2-1; 7 bases map to TRBD2. Trimming at V came to 10 bases and at J to 0 bases, leaving 6 bases not matched to a gene. The V gene's germline CDR1 is MNHNS and CDR2 SASEGT. The CDR3 contains 14 residues. The DNA for the CDR3 is TGTGCCACCCTAAGCGGGATCTCCTACAATGAGCAGTTCTTC. It encodes CATLSGISYNEQFF.

The chain is built from TRBV29-1 and TRBJ1-2; 10 bases map to TRBD1. Germline CDR1 is SQVTM and CDR2 is ANQGSEA. With 5 bases clipped from V and 5 bases from J, the junction kept 11 bases outside the gene matches. This CDR3 spans 15 amino acids. Written as DNA, the CDR3 is TGCAGCGTTCCGGGACAGGGGTGGCCCCCATATGGCTACACCTTC. Its protein product is CSVPGQGWPPYGYTF.

A few counts support this clonotype. This chain links TRBV15 with TRBJ2-2, with TRBD2 as a possible D gene (5 bases). The V and J ends lost 5 bases and 5 bases respectively, with 9 bases between them. From germline, CDR1 is LNHNV and CDR2 YYDKDF (reference sequence). The CDR3 totals 13 residues. The CDR3 DNA follows: TGTGCCACCAGCTTTACTAGGACCGGGGAGCTGTTTTTT. Residues: CATSFTRTGELFF. The whole variable domain, filled in from reference TRBV15 and TRBJ2-2, reads DAMVIQNPRYQVTQFGKPVTLSCSQTLNHNVMYWYQQKSSQAPKLLFHYYDKDFNNEADTPDNFQSRRPNTSFCFLDIRSPGLGDTAMYLCATSFTRTGELFFGEGSRLTVL.

Here the CDR3 DNA reads TGTGCCAGCAGTTTCACCCTCAGCGGGGCGTACACCGGGGAGCTGTTTTTT. Its protein product is CASSFTLSGAYTGELFF. The rearrangement links TRBV7-2 to TRBJ2-2; TRBD2 matches 7 bases. In germline, CDR1 is SGHTA, CDR2 FQGNSA. The V segment lost 6 bases and the J segment 3 bases; nucleotides outside the gene matches: 13. The CDR3 sequence is 17 residues long.

This clonotype occurred a few times. The J gene is TRBJ2-5, the V gene TRBV5-1, with 8 bases that match TRBD1. The better agreement between TRBJ2-7 and the DNA end casts doubt on the J call. CDR1 SGHRS and CDR2 YFSETQ come from the germline V gene. The CDR3 has 16 residues. The CDR3, as DNA: TGCGCCAGCAGCTTCGGTGGTGGACAGGGTCTTGACGAGCAGTACTTC. It translates to CASSFGGGQGLDEQYF.

The chain joins TRBV15 to TRBJ2-1; 7 bases map to TRBD2. Germline CDR1 LNHNV, CDR2 YYDKDF (reference sequence). This CDR3 is 16 amino acids long. With V trimmed by 2 bases and J by 4 bases, 8 bases remained unmatched. The CDR3 protein is CATSRSSLAVYNEQFF. The CDR3 bases are TGTGCCACCAGCAGATCTAGTCTAGCGGTGTACAATGAGCAGTTCTTC.

On this clonotype: A read error is likely here: a far larger clone is one base away. The CDR3 DNA reads as TGTGCCAGCAGCTTAGCGGGGGGAAGCTCCTGCGAGCAGTACTTC. Translation: CASSLAGGSSCEQYF. The chain combines TRBV7-2 with TRBJ2-4, with D perhaps TRBD2 (6 bases). The DNA end is more similar to TRBJ2-7, so the J call may be wrong. Germline V gives CDR1 SGHTA, CDR2 FQGNSA. The CDR3 is made up of 15 amino acids.

The rearrangement uses TRBV5-5 and TRBJ1-5; 9 bases are shared with TRBD1. The CDR3 covers 17 residues. J was trimmed by 6 bases and V by 2 bases; bases with no gene match: 12. Per germline, CDR1 SGHKS and CDR2 YYEKEE (reference sequence). CDR3: CASSLLPGQGLSQPQHF. CDR3 bases: TGTGCCAGCAGCTTACTCCCGGGACAGGGTCTTAGTCAGCCCCAGCATTTT.

The chain combines TRBV20-1 with TRBJ1-5; D gene uncertain. The CDR3 spans 14 residues. In germline, CDR1 is DFQATT, CDR2 SNEGSKA (reference sequence). The V end lost 2 bases, the J end lost 4 bases, and 12 bases lay between the germline ends. In DNA form, the CDR3 reads TGCAGTGCTAGACCGTCGACTCGTAATCAGCCCCAGCATTTT. It is translated as CSARPSTRNQPQHF.

This clonotype was seen more than once but under ten times. The genes are TRBV3-1 and TRBJ1-1; D is uncertain. Germline CDR1 and CDR2: LGHDT and YNNKEL (reference sequence). The CDR3 spans 14 residues. Trimming cost V 2 bases and J 2 bases, with 9 bases left between them. CDR3 nucleotides: TGTGCCAGCAGCCAAATTGGGAAAAACACTGAAGCTTTCTTT. It specifies CASSQIGKNTEAFF.

This clonotype has just a few counts. The V call is TRBV24-1, the J call TRBJ2-1, with 8 nucleotides matching TRBD2. This CDR3 contains 16 residues. Germline trimming cut 4 bases from V and 4 bases from J; bases unmatched to any gene: 8. Germline loops: CDR1 KGHDR, CDR2 SFDVKD. The chain's CDR3 is CATSDPRAGGYNEQFF. CDR3 nucleotides: TGTGCCACCAGTGACCCGAGGGCGGGGGGATACAATGAGCAGTTCTTC.

With respect to this clonotype: This may stem from a read error, because a much larger clone lies one nucleotide away. The CDR3 DNA follows: TGTGCCAGCAGTAAGGGGTTCTACAATGAGCAGTACTTC. Translated, it gives CASSKGFYNEQYF. The rearrangement uses TRBV28 and TRBJ2-1, with D possibly matching TRBD1 (5 bases). The J call may be mistaken, given a closer DNA end match to TRBJ2-7. Germline-derived CDR1 and CDR2 are MDHEN and SYDVKM. This CDR3 comprises 13 residues.

The CDR3 coding sequence is TGTGCCAGCACCTCAACGGGGGAGGGGGAGACCCAGTACTTC. Translated: CASTSTGEGETQYF. The chain joins TRBV7-3 to TRBJ2-5; 7 bases agree with TRBD2. From germline, CDR1 is SGHTA and CDR2 FQGTGA. This CDR3 has 14 amino acids. Germline trimming cut 7 bases from V and 5 bases from J; bases unmatched to any gene: 10.

The CDR3 DNA reads as TGCGCCAGCAGCTTGGAGGTAGCGGGGCCCGAGCAGTACTTC. This gives the protein CASSLEVAGPEQYF. The rearrangement uses TRBV5-1 and TRBJ2-7; 8 nucleotides match TRBD2. V dropped 0 bases and J dropped 6; count of bases not matched to a gene: 5. Germline V lookup: CDR1 SGHRS, CDR2 YFSETQ. This CDR3 contains 14 residues.

The V and J genes are TRBV15 and TRBJ2-3, with D unclear. Per the germline V gene, CDR1 is LNHNV and CDR2 is YYDKDF (reference sequence). The CDR3 runs to 14 residues. V was cut by 0 bases and J by 2 bases, with 6 bases left in between. CDR3 DNA sequence: TGTGCCACCAGCAGAGATACTAACACAGATACGCAGTATTTT. Translation gives CATSRDTNTDTQYF.

V and J are TRBV11-2 and TRBJ1-1; a weak D match, TRBD1 (5 bases). Germline values: CDR1 SGHAT, CDR2 FQNNGV. The CDR3 length is 15 residues. V lost 2 bases and J lost 0, with 10 bases in between. CDR3 nucleotides: TGTGCCAGCAGCTTAATGGGACCGATGAACACTGAAGCTTTCTTT. This gives the protein CASSLMGPMNTEAFF.

The chain carries TRBV5-1 and TRBJ1-2, with 8 bases fitting TRBD1. This CDR3 contains 15 residues. V shed 4 bases and J 8 bases; nucleotides not matched to a gene: 13. Germline lookup yields CDR1 SGHRS and CDR2 YFSETQ. CDR3 protein: CASSPSQGESGGYTF. The CDR3 region has the DNA TGCGCCAGCAGCCCCTCACAGGGGGAGTCCGGGGGCTACACCTTC.

The chain uses TRBV4-1 and TRBJ1-2, with D tentatively TRBD1 (6 bases). Germline assignment: CDR1 MGHRA and CDR2 YSYEKL. V gave up 7 bases and J gave up 8 bases, with 20 bases separating them. This CDR3 has 14 residues. The CDR3 reads CASNQDSLWGGYTF. In DNA, the CDR3 is TGCGCCAGCAACCAGGACAGCCTTTGGGGAGGCTACACCTTC.

This clonotype appeared a few times. The rearrangement joins TRBV5-1 to TRBJ2-5; perhaps D is TRBD1 or TRBD2 (5 bases each). The CDR3 contains 15 residues. The germline CDR1 and CDR2 sequences are SGHRS and YFSETQ. Trimming removed 4 bases at V and 5 bases at J, with 18 bases between. The CDR3 nucleotides are TGCGCCAGCAGCGGAGAGGGGTTTACTGGGGAGACCCAGTACTTC. It specifies CASSGEGFTGETQYF.

This sequence joins TRBV2 and TRBJ1-1; unclear D gene. Germline values: CDR1 SNHLY, CDR2 FYNNEI. The CDR3 covers 13 residues. Between the trimmed V and J ends, which lost 3 bases and 3 bases, there was a span of 8 bases. As DNA, the CDR3 is TGTGCCAGCAGTGAGCTTCCTTACACTGAAGCTTTCTTT. It encodes CASSELPYTEAFF.

The chain employs TRBV6-2 or TRBV6-3 and TRBJ2-7; D is unresolved. In germline, CDR1 is MNHEY, CDR2 SVGEGT. Trimming cost V 8 bases and J 2 bases, with 10 bases left between them. CDR3 length: 12 amino acids. This chain's CDR3 is CASVETPYEQYF. In nucleotides, the CDR3 is TGTGCCAGCGTCGAGACGCCCTACGAGCAGTACTTC.

The chain joins TRBV4-3 to TRBJ2-5, with D perhaps TRBD1 (8 bases). The CDR3 covers 18 residues. Trimming stripped 0 bases from V and 5 bases from J, with 22 bases between. Germline CDR1 reads LGHNA; CDR2 reads YSLEER. CDR3 DNA sequence: TGCGCCAGCAGCCAAGATCTTACAGGGGGGGATTTTTTGGAGACCCAGTACTTC. Protein product: CASSQDLTGGDFLETQYF.

This clonotype was counted between two and nine times. The chain links TRBV20-1 to TRBJ1-3; D is unresolved. The V and J ends lost 4 bases and 8 bases respectively, with 12 bases between them. There are 12 residues in the CDR3. Per germline, CDR1 DFQATT and CDR2 SNEGSKA (reference sequence). CDR3: CSAISTGYTIYF. DNA for the CDR3: TGCAGTGCTATCAGCACGGGCTACACCATATATTTT.

The rearrangement uses TRBV12-3 or TRBV12-4 and TRBJ2-3; tentative D call: TRBD1 (6 bases). The CDR3 is 18 residues long. V lost 3 bases and J lost 4, with 23 bases in between. CDR3 sequence reads: CASSFWFEGTTRADTQYF. As DNA, the CDR3 is TGTGCCAGCAGTTTCTGGTTCGAAGGGACAACGAGAGCAGATACGCAGTATTTT.

This clonotype was picked up a small number of times. V and J are TRBV20-1 and TRBJ2-3; D gene ambiguous. CDR3 length: 14 residues. Looked up from germline, CDR1 is DFQATT and CDR2 is SNEGSKA (reference sequence). Deletions cut 6 bases from V and 0 bases from J, with 13 bases between. CDR3 DNA sequence: TGCAGTGCGCCGCTGTGGCACAGCACAGATACGCAGTATTTT. It codes for CSAPLWHSTDTQYF.

The rearrangement links TRBV9 to TRBJ2-1; the D is unclear. The CDR3 runs to 11 residues. Trimming left V 0 bases short and J 9 bases short, with 4 bases between. The germline V gene encodes CDR1 SGDLS and CDR2 YYNGEE. The CDR3 DNA is TGTGCCAGCAGCGTAGCGGGTGAGCAGTTCTTC. Its protein product is CASSVAGEQFF.

The chain couples TRBV5-1 to TRBJ2-2; D is ambiguous. In germline, CDR1 is SGHRS, CDR2 YFSETQ. This CDR3 region has 12 residues. V was pared by 4 bases and J by 5 bases, with 6 bases between. In DNA, the CDR3 is TGCGCCAGCAGCACCCGTACCGGGGAGCTGTTTTTT. This codes for CASSTRTGELFF.